Included here is one TCR beta chain sequence, with context. This entry is derived from a study of T cells after posttransplantation cyclophosphamide. The CDR3 loop spans 15 amino acids. Looked up from germline, CDR1 is MNHEY and CDR2 is SMNVEV (reference sequence). Deletions cut 1 base from V and 1 base from J, with 10 bases between. The assay was immunoSEQ multiplex PCR, and TCRdb's table has in-frame clones only and misses some. The data show about 47,000 clones, with 85% to 95% seen just once and 2.5% to 3% held by the top ten. The specimen sequenced was PBMCs. The sequence derives from a woman aged 25 to 39 in good health and a related stem cell transplant donor. The V and J genes are TRBV27 and TRBJ1-2; unclear D gene. CDR3 sequence reads: CASSLFSGSNYGYTF. The CDR3 DNA reads TGTGCCAGCAGTTTATTCTCCGGGAGTAACTATGGCTACACCTTC.